The 16 T cell receptor beta chains given below trace back to one sample, sequenced in a study of control samples from healthy donors and cancer patients. Assay: immunoSEQ multiplex PCR; the TCRdb copy retains only in-frame clones and omits some. The repertoire has approximately 150,000 clones, more than 90% of them found once; the top ten carry around 2%. Sequenced sample: blood. The receptors stem from a woman aged 40 to 50 in good health.

V usage is TRBV11-2 and J usage is TRBJ1-1; 7 nucleotides match TRBD1. The CDR3 has 15 amino acids. The V gene end was trimmed by 1 base and the J gene end by 1 base; junction bases not matched to a gene: 3. Germline V lookup: CDR1 SGHAT, CDR2 FQNNGV. Written as DNA, the CDR3 is TGTGCCAGCAGCTTAGGGACAGGCTGGAACACTGAAGCTTTCTTT. It encodes CASSLGTGWNTEAFF.

This clone was counted a few times. The rearrangement joins TRBV19 to TRBJ1-5, with D perhaps matching TRBD1 (5 bases). Trimming cost V 3 bases and J 9 bases, with 18 bases left between them. This CDR3 contains 15 residues. CDR1 is LNHDA and CDR2 is SQIVND in the germline V gene (reference sequence). CDR3 amino acids: CASSISGGGYAPQHF. The CDR3 DNA sequence: TGTGCCAGTAGTATCTCAGGTGGGGGTTATGCGCCCCAGCATTTT.

The chain uses TRBV6-4 and TRBJ1-6, with 7 bases lining up with TRBD1. CDR3 length: 15 amino acids. Per the germline V gene, CDR1 is MRHNA and CDR2 is SNTAGT. J lost 10 bases, V lost 6 bases, and 12 bases had no gene match. CDR3 sequence (DNA): TGTGCCAGCAGGCGGGACAGCGGATGGGGGTCACCCCTCCACTTT. Encoded protein: CASRRDSGWGSPLHF.

CDR3 sequence reads: CASSQAFFRSGANVLTF. The CDR3 DNA reads as TGTGCCAGCAGCCAAGCTTTCTTCCGCTCTGGGGCCAACGTCCTGACTTTC. The rearrangement joins TRBV4-2 to TRBJ2-6; D is unresolved. The CDR3 runs to 17 residues. V gave up 1 base and J gave up 0 bases, with 10 bases separating them. Germline lookup yields CDR1 LGHNA and CDR2 YNFKEQ.

The genes are TRBV11-2 and TRBJ1-1; a possible D gene is TRBD1 (5 bases). V shed 2 bases and J shed 3 bases, with 16 bases lying between them. This CDR3 is 16 amino acids long. Germline V gives CDR1 SGHAT, CDR2 FQNNGV. CDR3 sequence reads: CASSLWGRQGDTEAFF. For the CDR3, the DNA is TGTGCCAGCAGCTTATGGGGGAGGCAGGGCGACACTGAAGCTTTCTTT.

The chain couples TRBV27 to TRBJ2-7; D possibly corresponds to TRBD1 (6 bases). The CDR3 spans 14 residues. Trimming left V 1 base short and J 3 bases short, with 10 bases between. The germline V gene encodes CDR1 MNHEY and CDR2 SMNVEV (reference sequence). The CDR3 coding sequence is TGTGCCAGCAGTTTATATCCCAGGGGCTACGAGCAGTACTTC. Translation gives CASSLYPRGYEQYF.

V usage is TRBV19 and J usage is TRBJ1-1; possible D gene TRBD1, 5 bases. Germline CDR1 and CDR2: LNHDA and SQIVND (reference sequence). Trimming took 5 bases from V and 2 from J, leaving 18 bases between them. CDR3 length: 16 amino acids. For the CDR3, the DNA is TGTGCCAGTAGTCTGTTTTGGGGGACCGCAAACACTGAAGCTTTCTTT. It codes for CASSLFWGTANTEAFF.

The chain employs TRBV5-1 and TRBJ2-5; D perhaps matches TRBD2 (7 bases). Germline V gives CDR1 SGHRS, CDR2 YFSETQ. V shed 7 bases and J shed 2 bases, with 12 bases lying between them. This CDR3 contains 13 residues. The CDR3 protein is CASGRGGQETQYF. The CDR3, as DNA: TGCGCCAGCGGAAGGGGGGGACAAGAGACCCAGTACTTC.

The chain is built from TRBV7-2 and TRBJ2-3; 9 bases fit TRBD1. With V trimmed by 5 bases and J by 6 bases, 3 bases remained unmatched. This CDR3 is built from 13 residues. Germline V CDR1 and CDR2: SGHTA, FQGNSA. The CDR3 DNA is TGTGCCAGCAGCAAGGGGACAGGGGATACGCAGTATTTT. Protein sequence: CASSKGTGDTQYF.

This chain connects TRBV2 to TRBJ1-5; D remains ambiguous. The V gene's germline CDR1 is SNHLY and CDR2 FYNNEI. The CDR3 has 15 amino acids. V lost 10 bases, J lost 0 bases, and 16 bases lay in between. Here the CDR3 reads CATRKDTDSNQPQHF. In nucleotides, the CDR3 is TGTGCCACCAGAAAAGACACAGATAGCAATCAGCCCCAGCATTTT.

J is TRBJ2-1 and V is TRBV19; D is unclear. Germline loops: CDR1 LNHDA, CDR2 SQIVND (reference sequence). This CDR3 spans 9 amino acids. Trimming took 9 bases from V and 12 from J, leaving 9 bases between them. The CDR3 protein is CASNQRQFF. DNA of the CDR3: TGTGCCAGCAATCAACGGCAGTTCTTC. Together with reference TRBV19 and TRBJ2-1, the CDR3 gives the full variable domain: DGGITQSPKYLFRKEGQNVTLSCEQNLNHDAMYWYRQDPGQGLRLIYYSQIVNDFQKGDIAEGYSVSREKKESFPLTVTSAQKNPTAFYLCASNQRQFFGPGTRLTVL.

This chain connects TRBV5-1 to TRBJ1-3; no firm D call. The ends were cut back, 0 bases at V and 0 bases at J, with 10 bases in the middle. CDR1 is SGHRS, CDR2 YFSETQ, per germline. The CDR3 consists of 16 residues. CDR3 protein: CASSLGFTSSGNTIYF. Here the CDR3 DNA reads TGCGCCAGCAGCTTGGGCTTCACCAGCTCTGGAAACACCATATATTTT.

The rearrangement uses TRBV6-6 and TRBJ1-2; TRBD1 aligns across 10 bases. V lost 4 bases to trimming and J lost 2 bases; unmatched junction nucleotides: 7. Germline values: CDR1 MNHNY, CDR2 SVGAGI (reference sequence). The CDR3 totals 16 residues. The chain's CDR3 is CASSSLPGQGNYGYTF. The CDR3 DNA follows: TGTGCCAGCAGTTCTCTCCCGGGACAGGGGAACTATGGCTACACCTTC.

The chain is built from TRBV7-9 and TRBJ1-5, with D unresolved. Trimming shortened V by 8 bases and J by 1 base, and 9 bases separated the two germline ends. The germline V gene has CDR1 SEHNR and CDR2 FQNEAQ (reference sequence). The CDR3 spans 13 residues. In DNA, the CDR3 is TGTGCCAGCCAAAAGACAAGCAATCAGCCCCAGCATTTT. Residues: CASQKTSNQPQHF.

The chain carries TRBV15 and TRBJ2-7; 7 bases align to TRBD2. Germline lookup yields CDR1 LNHNV and CDR2 YYDKDF (reference sequence). V lost 0 bases and J lost 7; bases outside the gene matches: 9. The CDR3 has 15 amino acids. CDR3 amino acids: CATSRDGLGLREQYF. Written as DNA, the CDR3 is TGTGCCACCAGCAGAGATGGGCTGGGACTACGGGAGCAGTACTTC.

The chain recombines TRBV6-6 with TRBJ1-4, with 8 bases lining up with TRBD1. The germline V gene encodes CDR1 MNHNY and CDR2 SVGAGI (reference sequence). CDR3 length: 14 residues. V lost 9 bases, J lost 8 bases, and 11 bases stayed unmatched. In DNA, the CDR3 is TGTGCCAGTACCAGGGGGCCCTTAATCGAAAAACTGTTTTTT. Translation: CASTRGPLIEKLFF.